These T cell receptor beta chains were read from a single sample in a study of control samples from healthy donors and cancer patients. The method was immunoSEQ multiplex PCR; TCRdb's version includes in-frame clones alone and lacks a portion of them. This table holds about 59,000 clones, approximately 92% found once. Specimen: PBMCs. The receptors were sampled from a man aged 40-50 years with colorectal cancer. Both conserved end residues are part of each CDR3. The order of the fields is V gene, D gene, clone size, J gene, CDR3 protein, CDR3 DNA. The D gene is left open where the match is weak. The listing skips clone size in some rows; elsewhere it reads once, few, many or a size class.

>TRBV10-2|TRBD2|NA|TRBJ2-1
CASSDIGTGGRSYNEQFF
TGCGCCAGCAGTGATATCGGAACGGGGGGGAGATCTTACAATGAGCAGTTCTTC
>TRBV6-2/TRBV6-3|NA|NA|TRBJ2-2
CASSYKAPGTGELFF
TGTGCCAGCAGTTACAAGGCCCCGGGCACCGGGGAGCTGTTTTTT
>TRBV4-3|TRBD1|NA|TRBJ2-3
CASSPGTGVITDTQYF
TGCGCCAGCAGCCCCGGGACAGGGGTTATCACAGATACGCAGTATTTT
>TRBV5-6|NA|NA|TRBJ1-3
CASSAGTDSGNTIYF
TGTGCCAGCAGCGCCGGGACGGACTCTGGAAACACCATATATTTT
>TRBV7-9|NA|once|TRBJ1-3
CASSPERTGNTIYF
TGTGCCAGCAGCCCGGAACGGACTGGAAACACCATATATTTT
>TRBV5-4|NA|NA|TRBJ2-2
CASSEDWLVGELFF
TGTGCCAGCAGCGAAGACTGGCTAGTCGGGGAGCTGTTTTTT
>TRBV3-1/TRBV3-2|NA|NA|TRBJ2-5
CASSQEQLEETQYF
TGTGCCAGCAGCCAAGAGCAGCTTGAAGAGACCCAGTACTTC
>TRBV7-2|NA|NA|TRBJ1-2
CASSLGLNSNYGYTF
TGTGCCAGCAGCTTGGGGCTTAATTCCAACTATGGCTACACCTTC
>TRBV29-1|NA|NA|TRBJ2-3
CSVRRGTDTQYF
TGCAGCGTCCGACGAGGGACAGATACGCAGTATTTT
>TRBV6-6|NA|NA|TRBJ2-4
CASSSINLIAKNIQYF
TGTGCCAGCAGCTCAATAAATCTCATAGCCAAAAACATTCAGTACTTC
>TRBV9|TRBD1|NA|TRBJ1-4
CASSVPGGVELFF
TGTGCCAGCAGCGTGCCAGGGGGGGTAGAACTGTTTTTT
>TRBV6-1|NA|NA|TRBJ1-5
CASSEINRDNQPQHF
TGTGCCAGCAGTGAAATAAACAGGGACAATCAGCCCCAGCATTTT
>TRBV7-2|TRBD2|once|TRBJ2-7
CASSLESSGGHEQYF
TGTGCCAGCAGCTTAGAAAGTAGCGGGGGCCACGAGCAGTACTTC
>TRBV25-1|TRBD1|NA|TRBJ2-5
CASSVTGVGETQYF
TGTGCCAGCAGTGTGACAGGGGTTGGAGAGACCCAGTACTTC
>TRBV11-2|NA|NA|TRBJ2-3
CASSPRDFTDTQYF
TGTGCCAGCAGCCCTAGGGACTTCACAGATACGCAGTATTTT